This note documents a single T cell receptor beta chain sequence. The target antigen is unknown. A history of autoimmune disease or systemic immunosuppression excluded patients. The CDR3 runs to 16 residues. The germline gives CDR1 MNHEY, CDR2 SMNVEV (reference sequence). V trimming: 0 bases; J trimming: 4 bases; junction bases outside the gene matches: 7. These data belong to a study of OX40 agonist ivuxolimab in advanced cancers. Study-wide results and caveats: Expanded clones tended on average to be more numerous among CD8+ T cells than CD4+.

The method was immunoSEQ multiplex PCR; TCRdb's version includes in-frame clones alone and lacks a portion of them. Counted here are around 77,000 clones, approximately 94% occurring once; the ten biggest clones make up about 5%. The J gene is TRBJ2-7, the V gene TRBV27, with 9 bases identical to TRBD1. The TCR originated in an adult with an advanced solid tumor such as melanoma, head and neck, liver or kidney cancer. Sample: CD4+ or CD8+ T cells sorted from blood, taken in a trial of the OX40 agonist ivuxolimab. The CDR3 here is CASSLSGGTGRYEQYF. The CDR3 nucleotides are TGTGCCAGCAGTTTATCGGGCGGGACAGGGAGATACGAGCAGTACTTC.